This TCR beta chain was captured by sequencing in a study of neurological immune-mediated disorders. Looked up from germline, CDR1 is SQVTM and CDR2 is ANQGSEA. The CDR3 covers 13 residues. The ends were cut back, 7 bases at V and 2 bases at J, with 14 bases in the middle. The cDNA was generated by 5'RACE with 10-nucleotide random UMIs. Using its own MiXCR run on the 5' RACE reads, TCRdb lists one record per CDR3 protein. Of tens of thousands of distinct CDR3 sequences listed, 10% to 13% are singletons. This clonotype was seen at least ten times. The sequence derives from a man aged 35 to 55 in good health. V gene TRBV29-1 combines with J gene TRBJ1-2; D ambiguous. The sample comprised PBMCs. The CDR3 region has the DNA TGCAGCGCCGACCGCCCAGAAAACTATGGCTACACCTTC. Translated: CSADRPENYGYTF.